This T cell receptor (beta chain) came from a study of blood T cell repertoires in COVID-19. Study information: Specimens from acute and convalescent COVID-19 originated in the United States, Italy and Spain. The cDNA or gDNA used as material had been derived from T cells, B-cell-depleted T cells, or PBMCs.

Original handling: Amplifying reference gene primers gave estimates of nucleated cell counts. The table came from immunoSEQ multiplex PCR; TCRdb's copy has only in-frame clones and leaves some out. V, J and clone size are those of that table, while D and trimming were read from the DNA. The sample lists about 160,000 clones, 70% to 85% seen once, with approximately 22% in the top ten. CDR3 length: 14 residues. Between the trimmed V and J ends, which lost 6 bases and 0 bases, there was a span of 12 bases. Germline V gene sequence: CDR1 MNHEY, CDR2 SMNVEV (reference sequence). The chain couples TRBV27 to TRBJ2-7; D is perhaps TRBD2 (5 bases). Sequenced input: peripheral blood. This clonotype was sampled from an elderly woman with acute or convalescent COVID-19. CDR3 sequence: CASSYRESSYEQYF. Written as DNA, the CDR3 is TGTGCCAGCAGCTACCGGGAAAGCTCCTACGAGCAGTACTTC.